This T cell receptor (beta chain) was sequenced in a study of PD-1 blockade in classical Hodgkin lymphoma. General study findings and limits: It was reported that newly diagnosed patients had less baseline TCR diversity than healthy donors.

Libraries were prepared by immunoSEQ multiplex PCR; TCRdb keeps only in-frame clonotypes and omits some of them. This table has roughly 40,000 clones, approximately 64% appearing once. Comment on this clone: Its specificity is unknown.

The CDR3 is 19 amino acids. V was clipped by 5 bases and J by 3 bases, with 28 bases between them. CDR1 SEHNR and CDR2 FQNEAQ come from the germline V gene (reference sequence). All the patients suffered relapse after autologous stem cell transplantation, and brentuximab vedotin exposure differed. Here the sequenced sample was peripheral blood mononuclear cells (PBMCs), taken at baseline. This sequence originates from a human donor with classical Hodgkin lymphoma. The chain links TRBV7-9 to TRBJ1-1, with unresolved D. The CDR3 coding sequence is TGTGCCAGCAGCCCTACGCAGTGGGCTGATAGGGTCTATTACACTGAAGCTTTCTTT. Protein: CASSPTQWADRVYYTEAFF.